The rows below give T cell receptor beta chains drawn from one sample of a study of blood T cell repertoires in COVID-19. Repertoires were generated with immunoSEQ multiplex PCR, while TCRdb's copy carries only in-frame clones and drops some. The repertoire includes approximately 74,000 clones, roughly 90% of them detected once, and 0.95% to 1.5% sits in the top ten. Material: peripheral blood. The receptors come from a woman aged 60-75 years with acute or convalescent COVID-19. Both conserved end residues are part of each CDR3. D genes are given only for firm matches. A row's size may be missing; if present it is once, few, many or a size class.

abundance,v_gene,j_gene,d_gene,CDR3nt,CDR3aa
once,TRBV18,TRBJ1-1,NA,TGTGCCAGCTCACCTGGAGCAATGAACACTGAAGCTTTCTTT,CASSPGAMNTEAFF
once,TRBV5-4,TRBJ2-1,TRBD1,TGTGCCAGCAGGGGACAGGGGCGGAAAGAGCAGTTCTTC,CASRGQGRKEQFF
NA,TRBV7-2,TRBJ2-1,TRBD2,TGTGCCAGCAGCTTAGATACCCTAGCGGGAGGGTGGGGCAATGAGCAGTTCTTC,CASSLDTLAGGWGNEQFF
NA,TRBV11-1,TRBJ1-1,NA,TGTGCCAGCAGCTTTAATTTTCTTGCCAGGGACACTGAAGCTTTCTTT,CASSFNFLARDTEAFF
NA,TRBV19,TRBJ1-1,TRBD1,TGTGCCAGTAGTATAACCAGTTACCCAGGGGGGACTGAAGCTTTCTTT,CASSITSYPGGTEAFF
NA,TRBV28,TRBJ1-3,NA,TGTGCCAGCAGTCAGCCGGGTATCTCTGGAAACACCATATATTTT,CASSQPGISGNTIYF
NA,TRBV19,TRBJ1-1,NA,TGTGCCAGTAGTATTCCCCCCCCAGGGAACACTGAAGCTTTCTTT,CASSIPPPGNTEAFF
NA,TRBV27,TRBJ1-2,NA,TGTGCCAGCAGGGGGCAGGACTATGGCTACACCTTC,CASRGQDYGYTF
NA,TRBV29-1,TRBJ1-1,NA,TGCAGCGTTGAACGTGGAGGAGGCACTGAAGCTTTCTTT,CSVERGGGTEAFF
NA,TRBV18,TRBJ2-3,NA,TGTGCCAGCTCAACAGGGTTCACAGATACGCAGTATTTT,CASSTGFTDTQYF